This T cell receptor (beta chain) came from a study of cytomegalovirus exposure and HLA in healthy donors. The CDR3 extends over 14 amino acids. Germline V CDR1 and CDR2: SNHLY, FYNNEI. Trimming cost V 6 bases and J 4 bases; bases outside gene matches: 9. Use of 60 Vbeta and 13 Jbeta primers characterized the PCR. Measured with immunoSEQ multiplex PCR; TCRdb has only the in-frame clones, and not every one. Found here are some 200,000 clones, approximately 79% of them singletons; the top ten hold around 2%. Specimen: PBMCs. The sequence derives from a man between 18 and 29 years old in good health and CMV-seronegative. The V gene is TRBV2, the J gene TRBJ2-7, with 7 nucleotides matching TRBD1. CDR3 sequence reads: CASSRQGSMYEQYF. DNA of the CDR3: TGTGCCAGCAGCAGACAGGGATCGATGTACGAGCAGTACTTC.